The 7 T cell receptor beta chains in this list originate from one sample, sequenced in a study of T-cell memory formation after mild COVID-19. TCRdb recomputed calls from the 5' RACE reads with MiXCR, one row per CDR3 protein. The sample includes approximately 150,000 distinct CDR3 sequences, roughly 21% seen only once; the top ten take around 2%. The sequenced material came from PBMCs or a T cell subset sorted from them (not recorded which). These receptors were collected from an adult woman who had mild COVID-19 (a few samples of this study predate the infection). Cell type and time point are not known.

This clonotype was seen repeatedly, ten times or more. CDR3 coding DNA: TGCGCCAGCAAGAGCGCTAGGGGATCGCTCAAGAACACCGGGGAGCTGTTTTTT. It codes for CASKSARGSLKNTGELFF. This chain connects TRBV5-1 to TRBJ2-2, with D tentatively TRBD1 (5 bases). The CDR3 loop spans 18 amino acids. Trimming shortened V by 6 bases and J by 1 base, and 22 bases separated the two germline ends. Germline V lookup: CDR1 SGHRS, CDR2 YFSETQ.

This clonotype was seen at least ten times. V is TRBV29-1 and J is TRBJ2-4; 7 bases align to TRBD1. Trimming removed 4 bases from V and 5 bases from J; junction bases left unmatched: 2. Germline values: CDR1 SQVTM, CDR2 ANQGSEA. This CDR3 has 12 amino acids. CDR3 in amino acids: CSVAQGENIQYF. The CDR3 DNA sequence: TGCAGCGTTGCGCAGGGGGAAAACATTCAGTACTTC. The full variable domain, in which reference TRBV29-1 and TRBJ2-4 provide the parts outside the CDR3, is SAVISQKPSRDICQRGTSLTIQCQVDSQVTMMFWYRQQPGQSLTLIATANQGSEATYESGFVIDKFPISRPNLTFSTLTVSNMSPEDSSIYLCSVAQGENIQYFGAGTRLSVL.

J is TRBJ2-2 and V is TRBV5-1; 8 bases fit TRBD1. The CDR3 loop spans 15 amino acids. Trimming cost V 3 bases and J 6 bases; bases outside gene matches: 7. CDR1 SGHRS and CDR2 YFSETQ come from the germline V gene. The CDR3 nucleotides read TGCGCCAGCAGCTCCTCAGGGGGCGCCGCCGGGGAGCTGTTTTTT. It encodes CASSSSGGAAGELFF.

This clonotype has just a few counts. The J gene is TRBJ2-7, the V gene TRBV6-5; D is unclear. V lost 0 bases and J 4 bases, leaving 10 bases between the germline ends. The germline CDR1 and CDR2 sequences are MNHEY and SVGAGI. This CDR3 has 14 residues. The CDR3 is CASSYSTSRYEQYF. CDR3 in DNA: TGTGCCAGCAGTTACTCGACCTCACGATACGAGCAGTACTTC.

The chain recombines TRBV5-6 with TRBJ1-1; no clear D gene. CDR1 and CDR2 (germline): SGHDT, YYEEEE. The CDR3 contains 13 residues. Trimming took 6 bases from V and 4 from J, leaving 13 bases between them. For the CDR3, the DNA is TGTGCCAGCAACTCCATGGCGGGCACTGAAGCTTTCTTT. Encoded protein: CASNSMAGTEAFF.

In this sample, this clonotype turned up a few times. The chain uses TRBV4-2 and TRBJ2-4, with 7 bases lining up with TRBD2. Trimming cost V 1 base and J 8 bases; bases outside gene matches: 14. The CDR3 is made up of 17 amino acids. Germline V gene sequence: CDR1 LGHNA, CDR2 YNFKEQ. CDR3 region: CASSQGNPRQGGYIQYF. The CDR3, as DNA: TGTGCCAGCAGCCAAGGCAACCCGCGGCAGGGAGGGTACATTCAGTACTTC.

This clonotype was counted only a few times. The chain couples TRBV12-3 or TRBV12-4 to TRBJ1-1; D not resolved. The length of the CDR3 is 14 residues. With 6 bases removed from V and 0 bases from J, the gap between germline ends came to 11 bases. CDR3: CASSITWVNTEAFF. The CDR3 DNA reads TGTGCCAGCAGCATAACCTGGGTGAACACTGAAGCTTTCTTT.